The 16 T cell receptor beta chains below were found in one sample sequenced in a study of T cell repertoires in cytomegalovirus infection. Each CDR3 protein gets one entry after TCRdb re-called the reads with MiXCR. The sample carries approximately 1,000,000 distinct CDR3 sequences, around 30% recorded once. Their target antigens are unknown. Sample: cultured CD8+ T cells from PBMCs, taken from culture after CMV antigen stimulation. Every receptor here comes from a human donor in good health (CMV status not recorded). Some clones in this sample may be carry-over from other donors' samples.

Remarks on this clonotype: At one of its ends the junction is not consistent with the germline gene, which may arise from a read error. The chain employs TRBV6-6 and TRBJ1-2; D may be TRBD1 (6 bases). This CDR3 contains 14 residues. The V gene's germline CDR1 is MNHNY and CDR2 SVGAGI (reference sequence). CDR3 coding DNA: TGTGTCAGCAGTTACGGCGGACAGCTCTATGGCTACACCTTC. It translates to CVSSYGGQLYGYTF.

The chain links TRBV9 to TRBJ2-2; 8 bases align to TRBD1. The junction had 7 bases not matched to a gene; V was cut back by 1 base and J by 2 bases. The CDR3 spans 17 residues. Germline loops: CDR1 SGDLS, CDR2 YYNGEE. The CDR3 here is CASSVHRGQVNTGELFF. CDR3 in DNA: TGTGCCAGCAGCGTACATAGGGGACAGGTTAACACCGGGGAGCTGTTTTTT.

Only a few counts were recorded for this clonotype. This chain joins TRBV7-6 and TRBJ1-4, with TRBD1 as a possible D gene (6 bases). Trimming took off 2 bases at V and 6 bases at J, with 16 bases between the two ends. The germline CDR1 and CDR2 sequences are SGHVS and FNYEAQ. The CDR3 extends over 16 amino acids. The DNA for the CDR3 is TGTGCCAGCAGCTTATTTGGGGCGGAGGGGGATGAAAAACTGTTTTTT. This codes for CASSLFGAEGDEKLFF.

The chain is built from TRBV6-2 or TRBV6-3 and TRBJ2-7; D gene unclear. The germline CDR1 and CDR2 sequences are MNHEY and SVGEGT. The CDR3 sequence is 14 residues long. With 2 bases removed from V and 3 bases from J, the gap between germline ends came to 11 bases. CDR3 coding DNA: TGTGCCAGCAGTTACCCTCGAGGATGCTACGAGCAGTACGTC. It is translated as CASSYPRGCYEQYV.

The chain employs TRBV4-3 and TRBJ2-2; TRBD2 agrees at 10 bases. The CDR3 runs to 15 residues. The J segment lost 5 bases and the V segment lost 6 bases, leaving 6 bases of the junction unmatched. Germline CDR1 and CDR2: LGHNA and YSLEER. The CDR3 reads CASSLSGGPTGELFF. For the CDR3, the DNA is TGCGCCAGCAGTCTTAGCGGGGGGCCAACCGGGGAGCTGTTTTTT.

This clonotype was seen a few times. The V and J genes are TRBV6-2 or TRBV6-3 and TRBJ1-1, with D possibly TRBD1 on 6 matching bases. The V gene lost 1 base and the J gene lost 4 bases, with 16 bases spanning the gap. Germline V gene sequence: CDR1 MNHEY, CDR2 SVGEGT. The CDR3 totals 16 residues. CDR3: CASSYYGGLPPTEAFF. The CDR3 DNA is TGTGCCAGCAGTTACTACGGGGGGCTCCCCCCCACTGAAGCTTTCTTT.

The count of this clonotype is one. This rearrangement joins TRBV19 to TRBJ1-1; 11 bases agree with TRBD1. The length of the CDR3 is 15 residues. Germline CDR1 and CDR2: LNHDA and SQIVND (reference sequence). Losses at the gene ends were 7 bases for V and 5 bases for J; bases not matched to a gene: 9. The CDR3 nucleotides read TGTGCCAGTAAGTCCGGGACAGGGGGTCTGACTGAAGCTTTCTTT. It codes for CASKSGTGGLTEAFF.

As DNA, the CDR3 is TGTGCCAGTAGGATGGGATATGGCTACACCTTC. It is translated as CASRMGYGYTF. V is TRBV19 and J is TRBJ1-2; D call uncertain. The V end lost 6 bases, the J end lost 5 bases, and 7 bases lay between the germline ends. The CDR3 has 11 residues. Germline-derived CDR1 and CDR2 are LNHDA and SQIVND (reference sequence). Full variable domain (outside the CDR3, taken from reference TRBV19 and TRBJ1-2): DGGITQSPKYLFRKEGQNVTLSCEQNLNHDAMYWYRQDPGQGLRLIYYSQIVNDFQKGDIAEGYSVSREKKESFPLTVTSAQKNPTAFYLCASRMGYGYTFGSGTRLTVV.

This clonotype appeared many times. The chain carries TRBV27 and TRBJ2-7; TRBD1 is a possible D gene (5 bases). V was clipped by 7 bases and J by 0 bases, with 13 bases between them. Germline values: CDR1 MNHEY, CDR2 SMNVEV (reference sequence). The CDR3 has 14 residues. The chain's CDR3 is CASTMTVSSYEQYF. Written as DNA, the CDR3 is TGTGCCAGCACCATGACAGTATCCTCCTACGAGCAGTACTTC.

This clonotype was observed a handful of times. The rearrangement joins TRBV27 to TRBJ1-1; D perhaps matches TRBD1 (5 bases). Germline V lookup: CDR1 MNHEY, CDR2 SMNVEV (reference sequence). V lost 9 bases and J 7 bases, leaving 15 bases between the germline ends. The length of the CDR3 is 12 residues. The CDR3 sequence: CASLQGNGEAFF. The CDR3 nucleotides read TGTGCCAGTTTGCAGGGTAATGGTGAAGCTTTCTTT.

The chain has TRBV28 and TRBJ2-7; possible D gene TRBD1, 6 bases. This CDR3 contains 14 residues. CDR1 is MDHEN and CDR2 is SYDVKM in the germline V gene. Trimming removed 5 bases from V and 3 bases from J, with 14 bases in between. The CDR3 is CASSRRDTGYEQYV. Written as DNA, the CDR3 is TGTGCCAGCAGTCGCCGGGACACAGGCTACGAGCAGTACGTC.

The chain recombines TRBV6-1 with TRBJ2-3, with 8 positions matching TRBD2. The ends lost 2 bases at V and 0 bases at J; junction bases unmatched: 4. The length of the CDR3 is 16 residues. The V gene's germline CDR1 is MNHNS and CDR2 SASEGT. The chain's CDR3 is CASSEPGGASTDTQYF. The CDR3 region has the DNA TGTGCCAGCAGTGAACCGGGGGGGGCGAGCACAGATACGCAGTATTTT.

This chain joins TRBV20-1 and TRBJ2-3; D not resolved. The CDR3 covers 12 residues. Germline CDR1 DFQATT, CDR2 SNEGSKA (reference sequence). The germline V and J ends were trimmed by 3 bases and 4 bases, with 8 bases remaining between them. CDR3 amino acids: CSASPVADTQYF. The CDR3 DNA reads TGCAGTGCTAGTCCCGTGGCAGATACGCAGTATTTT.

In this sample, this clonotype turned up many times. The chain carries TRBV12-3 or TRBV12-4 and TRBJ2-2, with D tentatively TRBD2 (7 bases). V dropped 8 bases and J dropped 4 bases, with 23 bases sitting between them. The CDR3 is 17 residues long. The DNA for the CDR3 is TGTGCCAGCCGACTCTACCTCAGGGAGGGGGTCACCGGGGAGCTGTTTTTT. Its translation: CASRLYLREGVTGELFF.

This chain joins TRBV6-5 and TRBJ2-2; no firm D call. V was cut by 0 bases and J by 0 bases, with 11 bases left in between. CDR3 length equals 17 residues. CDR1 is MNHEY, CDR2 SVGAGI, per germline. This CDR3 reads CASSYSRRIANTGELFF. In DNA, the CDR3 is TGTGCCAGCAGTTACTCGAGACGAATAGCGAACACCGGGGAGCTGTTTTTT.

This clonotype was detected a few times. V is TRBV6-5 and J is TRBJ1-5, with 7 bases that match TRBD1. This CDR3 has 12 amino acids. The germline CDR1 and CDR2 sequences are MNHEY and SVGAGI. The V and J ends lost 6 bases and 7 bases, in that order; junction bases with no gene match: 3. CDR3 region: CASRTGWQPQHF. CDR3 sequence (DNA): TGTGCCAGCAGGACAGGGTGGCAGCCCCAGCATTTT.